These T cell receptor beta chains were read from a single sample in a study of technical replicates of blood from a handful of donors. The method was immunoSEQ multiplex PCR; TCRdb's version includes in-frame clones alone and lacks a portion of them. Of around 80,000 clones listed, 95% to 98% are singletons. Sequenced: T cells isolated from PBMCs. The receptors here all came from a human donor in good health. Both conserved end residues are trimmed from each CDR3.

TRBJ2-1 TRBV6-5 ASSSSPGHQF
TRBJ2-1 TRBV4-3 ASSPGTSGATYNEQF
TRBJ2-3 TRBV5-5 ASSLRDRGLRPQY
TRBJ1-1 TRBV29-1 SVEGGGSGTEAF
TRBJ2-4 TRBV9 ASSVLRQGVGAKNIQY
TRBJ2-6 TRBV6-4 ASGTGGSGANVLT
TRBJ2-3 TRBV7-3 ASSPLAFTDTQY
TRBJ1-1 TRBV11-2 ASSPGLGLNTEAF
TRBJ1-2 TRBV7-3 ASSLTARTPGYT
TRBJ1-4 TRBV30 AWGHEAVLNEKLF
TRBJ2-7 TRBV25-1 ASSEWARTAYEQY
TRBJ2-3 TRBV29-1 SVRPGQTSTDTQY
TRBJ2-7 TRBV10-3 AITKSDRGNEQY
TRBJ2-5 TRBV6-1 ASRISGIETQY
TRBJ2-1 TRBV30 AWSDQAEQF
TRBJ2-7 TRBV6-1 ASSEGREYEQY
TRBJ2-7 TRBV28 ASSLQVPNYEQY
TRBJ1-1 TRBV5-6 ASSFTIFSQGGAF
TRBJ1-1 TRBV4-3 ASSQDLGVTEAF
TRBJ1-5 TRBV7-2 ASSLSWQFNQPQH
TRBJ1-1 TRBV5-1 ASSFTGDTEAF
TRBJ2-4 TRBV29-1 TAIGDGIQY
TRBJ1-2 TRBV18 ASSPGGALGYT
TRBJ1-1 TRBV27 ASSLTANTEAF
TRBJ2-1 TRBV18 ASSPVLAGGDNEQF
TRBJ1-4 TRBV9 ASSSDSNEKLF
TRBJ1-1 TRBV28 ASSPAPTGAEAF
TRBJ2-2 TRBV11-2 ASSTGLRAGELF
TRBJ2-7 TRBV30 AWAGEAAGEQY
TRBJ1-3 TRBV4-1 ASSQGRGYTGNTIY
TRBJ1-1 TRBV5-4 ASSFTGSLNTEAF
TRBJ2-1 TRBV14 ASSRSLRLNSYNEQF
TRBJ1-5 TRBV4-2 ASSQDIEGNQPQH
TRBJ1-3 TRBV2 ASSDLGNTIY
TRBJ1-2 TRBV18 ASSPRQGEYGYT
TRBJ2-2 TRBV5-1 ASSLQGATGELF
TRBJ2-7 TRBV2 ASSGQGEAYEQY
TRBJ2-7 TRBV6-5 ASRPETGLMNEQY
TRBJ2-3 TRBV19 ASSTDREGTDTQY
TRBJ2-1 TRBV4-2 ASSQDRKSGRYNEQF
TRBJ2-2 TRBV2 ASITGLGNTGELF
TRBJ2-6 TRBV4-3 ASSQVFRAGANVLT
TRBJ1-4 TRBV7-9 ASSLSWRQGLA
TRBJ1-2 TRBV28 ASSFPGLGGYT
TRBJ2-3 TRBV4-2 ASSQESRGDTQY
TRBJ1-2 TRBV5-4 ASSFDRAANYGYT
TRBJ2-1 TRBV27 ASSLNNEQF
TRBJ2-5 TRBV27 ASSRDRGVETQY
TRBJ2-4 TRBV7-9 ASTFPQDLAKNIQY
TRBJ2-5 TRBV2 ASSVLEETQY
TRBJ2-5 TRBV5-1 ASSLVIETQY
TRBJ2-1 TRBV28 ASSYPNSDEQF
TRBJ2-7 TRBV28 AIGTGLEQY
TRBJ2-7 TRBV6-5 ASSYSIGQVSYEQY
TRBJ2-1 TRBV4-1 ASSQHPSGSYNEQF
TRBJ2-2 TRBV23-1 ASIYRGQGVTGELF
TRBJ2-7 TRBV13 ASSYSGSKSYEQY
TRBJ2-3 TRBV5-4 ASSLQAGLVTDTQY
TRBJ2-7 TRBV9 ASSLTSGASHEQY
TRBJ1-2 TRBV5-1 ASSPDFYGYT